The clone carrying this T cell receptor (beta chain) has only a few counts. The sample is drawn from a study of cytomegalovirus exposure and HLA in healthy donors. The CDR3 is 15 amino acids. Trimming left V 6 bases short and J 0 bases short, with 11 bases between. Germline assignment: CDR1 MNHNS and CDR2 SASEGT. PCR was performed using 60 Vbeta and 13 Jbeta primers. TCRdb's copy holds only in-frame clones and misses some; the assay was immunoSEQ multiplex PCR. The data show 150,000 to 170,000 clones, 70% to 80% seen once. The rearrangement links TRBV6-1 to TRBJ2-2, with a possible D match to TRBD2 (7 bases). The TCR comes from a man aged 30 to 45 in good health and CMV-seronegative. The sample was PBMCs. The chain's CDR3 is CASRRGATNTGELFF. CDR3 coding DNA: TGTGCCAGCAGACGGGGGGCTACGAACACCGGGGAGCTGTTTTTT.